The rows below give T cell receptor beta chains drawn from one sample of a study of CD8+ T cells in alopecia areata. Repertoires were generated with immunoSEQ multiplex PCR, while TCRdb's copy carries only in-frame clones and drops some. The sample consists of about 270,000 clones, about 62% of them appearing once. The sequences come from CD4+ T cells sorted from blood, collected between weeks 51 and 52, from a patient treated with tofacitinib. The receptors here all came from a human donor with alopecia areata. CDR3s include the opening cysteine and the closing phenylalanine or tryptophan. Size tells how often a clone was seen (once, few, many) or the class of an expanded clone, and some rows leave it out.

V gene,J gene,clone size,CDR3 protein
TRBV11-2,TRBJ1-5,NA,CASSFPGGVQPQHF
TRBV7-2,TRBJ2-7,many,CASSLSPWDREQYF
TRBV29-1,TRBJ2-7,few,CSVGGQGVDEQYF
TRBV5-4,TRBJ1-6,NA,CASSSGGEGYNSPLHF
TRBV9,TRBJ2-2,few,CASSVSGTGGPGELFF
TRBV5-1,TRBJ2-3,NA,CASRRPGRGLDTQYF
TRBV25-1,TRBJ1-2,once,CASSGVRSNYGYTF
TRBV29-1,TRBJ2-1,NA,CSVKGAVAVYNEQFF
TRBV6-1,TRBJ1-2,NA,CASSSPSYGYTF
TRBV6-5,TRBJ2-6,few,CASSYLGSAGANVLTF
TRBV7-2,TRBJ2-2,few,CASSSRGTYTGELFF
TRBV30,TRBJ2-2,NA,CAWSPLVSGELFF
TRBV19,TRBJ2-5,NA,CASSTGSTQETQYF
TRBV20-1,TRBJ2-1,NA,CSVVQGNEQFF
TRBV5-1,TRBJ2-1,once,CASSNQGIYNEQFF
TRBV9,TRBJ2-5,NA,CASSVASAGGTETQYF
TRBV7-8,TRBJ2-7,NA,CASSVDRDSYEQYF
TRBV6-5,TRBJ2-2,NA,CASAPRRGSGELFF
TRBV29-1,TRBJ2-7,few,CSVVLRGPYEQYF
TRBV19,TRBJ2-5,NA,CASSINAAGALQETQYF
TRBV30,TRBJ1-5,NA,CAWSVRAGRFQPQHF
TRBV30,TRBJ2-1,NA,CAWSGLTFEQFF
TRBV15,TRBJ1-1,NA,CATSRVTGNTEAFF
TRBV30,TRBJ2-7,NA,CAWSVPGQGAYEQYF
TRBV6-6,TRBJ1-6,NA,CASSTTGRFHNSPLHF
TRBV25-1,TRBJ1-2,NA,CASSSGGGYTF
TRBV30,TRBJ1-6,few,CAWSRTGYNSPLHF
TRBV30,TRBJ2-2,NA,CAWSLAGGLNTGELFF
TRBV6-5,TRBJ1-6,few,CASSYRRENSPLHF
TRBV30,TRBJ2-1,NA,CAWKPGVNEQFF
TRBV2,TRBJ1-5,NA,CASSRRGAVGNQPQHF
TRBV7-9,TRBJ2-5,NA,CASSSVETQYF
TRBV29-1,TRBJ2-3,NA,CSVADRAGTDTQYF
TRBV29-1,TRBJ2-2,NA,CSALQGSSEPGELFF
TRBV7-2,TRBJ1-1,NA,CASTWDWNTEAFF
TRBV29-1,TRBJ2-5,NA,CSVGGRQETQYF
TRBV29-1,TRBJ1-1,NA,CSARTGNTEAFF
TRBV19,TRBJ2-6,NA,CASSRDTSSGANVLTF
TRBV4-2,TRBJ1-2,NA,CASSQDPPGVHGYTF
TRBV5-4,TRBJ2-5,NA,CASSTRTETRETQYF
TRBV5-1,TRBJ1-1,NA,CASTLLGTGNTEAFF
TRBV15,TRBJ1-5,few,CATKAGGNQPQHF
TRBV27,TRBJ2-5,few,CASSKRLTGQETQYF
TRBV4-1,TRBJ2-3,NA,CASSQDQGTDTQYF
TRBV11-2,TRBJ1-1,NA,CASSLGRVEAFF
TRBV29-1,TRBJ2-1,NA,CSVGRSYNEQFF
TRBV30,TRBJ2-3,NA,CAWSTLPNRGDTQYF
TRBV30,TRBJ1-5,NA,CAWSMGGSNQPQHF
TRBV29-1,TRBJ2-3,NA,CSVDSGASTDTQYF
TRBV29-1,TRBJ2-7,few,CSVVTPNYEQYF
TRBV4-1,TRBJ1-6,NA,CASSQGSGIRDSPLHF
TRBV2,TRBJ2-7,NA,CASRLGGQGYEQYF
TRBV11-1,TRBJ2-2,once,CATSGGSNTGELFF
TRBV15,TRBJ2-2,NA,CATSRDNPTNTGELFF
TRBV7-2,TRBJ2-5,NA,CASRLGQGVLETQYF
TRBV29-1,TRBJ1-2,NA,CSALTGDDGYTF
TRBV29-1,TRBJ1-4,few,CSARVATNEKLFF
TRBV30,TRBJ2-1,NA,CAWSGRSVAEQFF
TRBV5-4,TRBJ2-5,few,CASSLDRKETQYF
TRBV29-1,TRBJ2-1,NA,CSVGTGGGYNEQFF